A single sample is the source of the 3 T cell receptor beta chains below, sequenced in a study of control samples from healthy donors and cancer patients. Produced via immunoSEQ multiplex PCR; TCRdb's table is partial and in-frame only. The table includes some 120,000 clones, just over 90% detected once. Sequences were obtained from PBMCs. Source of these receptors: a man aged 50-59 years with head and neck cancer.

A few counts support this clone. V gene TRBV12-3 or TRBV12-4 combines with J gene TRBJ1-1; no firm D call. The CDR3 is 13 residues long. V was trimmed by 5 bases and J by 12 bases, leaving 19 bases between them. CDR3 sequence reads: CASSTRRATITFF. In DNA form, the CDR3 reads TGTGCCAGCAGTACTCGGAGGGCAACTATCACTTTCTTT.

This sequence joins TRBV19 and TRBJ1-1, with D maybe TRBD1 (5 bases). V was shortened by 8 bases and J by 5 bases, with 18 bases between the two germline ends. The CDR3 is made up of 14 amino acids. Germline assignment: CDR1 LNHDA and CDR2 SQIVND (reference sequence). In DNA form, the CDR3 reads TGTGCCAGTCGGGGAATGAGGGGAGCGACTGAAGCTTTCTTT. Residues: CASRGMRGATEAFF.

The CDR3 loop reads CSARPNEAFF. The CDR3 nucleotides read TGCAGTGCTAGACCTAATGAAGCTTTCTTT. The chain employs TRBV20-1 and TRBJ1-1; D is undetermined. V was pared by 2 bases and J by 7 bases, with 5 bases between. Germline assignment: CDR1 DFQATT and CDR2 SNEGSKA (reference sequence). This CDR3 contains 10 residues.